The T cell receptor (beta chain) under discussion was sequenced for a study of technical replicates of blood from a handful of donors. TCRdb's table, derived via immunoSEQ multiplex PCR, lists solely in-frame clones and lacks some. The table has tens of thousands of clones, 92% seen once. CDR3 length equals 16 residues. The ends were cut back, 1 base at V and 1 base at J, with 13 bases in the middle. Germline V CDR1 and CDR2: LGHNA, YNFKEQ. The sequencing input was T cells isolated from PBMCs. The receptor comes from a human donor in good health. The chain employs TRBV4-2 and TRBJ2-5; no clear D. The CDR3 loop is CASSQVEALRQETQYF. CDR3 in DNA: TGTGCCAGCAGCCAAGTGGAAGCGCTCCGCCAAGAGACCCAGTACTTC.